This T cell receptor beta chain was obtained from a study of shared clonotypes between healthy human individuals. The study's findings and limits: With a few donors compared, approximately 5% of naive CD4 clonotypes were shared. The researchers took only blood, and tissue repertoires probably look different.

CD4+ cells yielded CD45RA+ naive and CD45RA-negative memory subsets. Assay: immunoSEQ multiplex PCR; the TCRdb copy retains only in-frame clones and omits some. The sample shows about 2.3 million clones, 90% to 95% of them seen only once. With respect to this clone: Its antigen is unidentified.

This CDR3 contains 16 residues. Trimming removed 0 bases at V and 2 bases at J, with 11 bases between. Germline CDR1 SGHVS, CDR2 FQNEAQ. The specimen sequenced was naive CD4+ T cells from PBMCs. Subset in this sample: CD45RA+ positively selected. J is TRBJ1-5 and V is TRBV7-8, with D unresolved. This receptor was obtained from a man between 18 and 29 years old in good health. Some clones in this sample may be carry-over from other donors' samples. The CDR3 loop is CASSLAGRRGNQPQHF. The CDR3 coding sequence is TGTGCCAGCAGCTTAGCAGGGCGACGGGGCAATCAGCCCCAGCATTTT.